The rows below give T cell receptor beta chains drawn from one sample of a study of blood T cell repertoires in COVID-19. Assay used: immunoSEQ multiplex PCR; TCRdb lists only in-frame clones, some missing. Here the sample spans roughly 130,000 clones, approximately 87% being singletons. The specimen was peripheral blood. These receptors all stem from a woman aged 55-75 years with acute or convalescent COVID-19. Both conserved end residues are part of each CDR3. D genes are given only for firm matches. Only some rows state a clone size, as once, few, many or a class for expanded clones.

>TRBV4-1|-|TRBJ1-3|-
TGCGCCAGCAGTCAGGGTTGGGATGGAAACACCATATATTTT
CASSQGWDGNTIYF
>TRBV18|-|TRBJ2-1|-
TGTGCCAGCTCACCATTCGAACAGAACAATGAGCAGTTCTTC
CASSPFEQNNEQFF
>TRBV21-1|-|TRBJ1-6|-
TGTGCCACGCCTTCGGGACCCCTCCACTTT
CATPSGPLHF
>TRBV24-1|-|TRBJ1-2|-
TGTGCCACCAGTGCTAATTATGGCTACACCTTC
CATSANYGYTF
>TRBV5-1|-|TRBJ1-2|few
TGCGCCAGCAGCTTGGAGGGGAAGGGGTATGGCTACACCTTC
CASSLEGKGYGYTF
>TRBV6-1|TRBD2|TRBJ2-4|-
TGTGCCAGCAGTGAGATAACATACGGGAGGGCAAAAAACATTCAGTACTTC
CASSEITYGRAKNIQYF
>TRBV10-3|-|TRBJ2-3|-
TGTGCCATCAGTGAGGGACTTAGGGCGGATACGCAGTATTTT
CAISEGLRADTQYF
>TRBV29-1|-|TRBJ1-2|-
TGCAGCGCCACGGACACGGACTATGGCTACACCTTC
CSATDTDYGYTF
>TRBV28|-|TRBJ1-5|-
TGTGCCAGCACCCCGGGAGCAGGAGGGAGCAATCAGCCCCAGCATTTT
CASTPGAGGSNQPQHF
>TRBV27|-|TRBJ2-2|once
TGTGCCAGCAGTTTATGGGCAGAAGCGAACACCGGGGAGCTGTTTTTT
CASSLWAEANTGELFF
>TRBV7-5|-|TRBJ2-7|-
TGTGCCAGAAGCTTTAAAAACAGGAGCTCCTACGAGCAGTACTTC
CARSFKNRSSYEQYF
>TRBV6-5|-|TRBJ1-1|-
TGTGCCAGCAGCTCATCAAGAGACACTGAAGCTTTCTTT
CASSSSRDTEAFF
>TRBV11-2|TRBD1|TRBJ1-3|-
TGTGCCAGCAGCTTAGGGACAGGCGTCGGGATCCAACGAAACACCATATATTTT
CASSLGTGVGIQRNTIYF
>TRBV7-2|-|TRBJ1-1|-
TGTGCCAGCAGTCCTTTCCCGGACACTGAAGCTTTCTTT
CASSPFPDTEAFF
>TRBV7-3|TRBD2|TRBJ2-2|-
TGTGCCAGCAGTCAGGGACTAGCGGACACCGGGGAGCTGTTTTTT
CASSQGLADTGELFF
>TRBV30|TRBD1|TRBJ1-2|-
TGTGCCTGGGGCCCCCTACAGGGGACTTATGGCTACACCTTC
CAWGPLQGTYGYTF
>TRBV7-9|TRBD1|TRBJ1-4|once
TGTGCCAGCATGGACAGGGGGCACGAAAAACTGTTTTTT
CASMDRGHEKLFF
>TRBV7-8|TRBD1|TRBJ1-5|-
TGTGCCAGCAGCTCCGTGGGACAGATTAATCAGCCCCAGCATTTT
CASSSVGQINQPQHF
>TRBV13|-|TRBJ2-5|-
TGTGCCAGCAGACAAAGGCCCGGGAGAGATCCGGAGACCCAGTACTTC
CASRQRPGRDPETQYF
>TRBV6-5|-|TRBJ1-6|-
TGTGCCAGCAGGCCCGACAGTATTGAGAATTCACCCCTCCACTTT
CASRPDSIENSPLHF
>TRBV15|TRBD2|TRBJ2-3|-
TGTGCCACCAGCTTACGGACTAGCGGCACAGATACGCAGTATTTT
CATSLRTSGTDTQYF
>TRBV28|TRBD2|TRBJ2-3|-
TGTGCCAGCAACCCTATAGGGGAAGGCCGACTAGCAGGCCCAGATACGCAGTATTTT
CASNPIGEGRLAGPDTQYF
>TRBV19|-|TRBJ1-5|-
TGTGCCAGTAGTCGGACAGAGAATCAGCCCCAGCATTTT
CASSRTENQPQHF
>TRBV30|TRBD1|TRBJ1-1|-
TGTGCCTGGAGGCTTTACAGGGGTGAAGCTTTCTTT
CAWRLYRGEAFF
>TRBV2|-|TRBJ1-1|-
TGTGCCAGCAGTTTCTTCTCGACAGTTAACACTGAAGCTTTCTTT
CASSFFSTVNTEAFF
>TRBV12-3/TRBV12-4|-|TRBJ1-2|-
TGTGCCAGCAGTCCTTCGCAGGGTGGCTACACCTTC
CASSPSQGGYTF
>TRBV10-3|-|TRBJ1-2|-
TGTGCCATCACCCCGGGAAGTCCTGACTACACCTTC
CAITPGSPDYTF
>TRBV7-2|TRBD1|TRBJ1-2|once
TGTGCCAGCAGCTTACAAGCCAGGGGGCTGGCTAACTATGGCTACACCTTC
CASSLQARGLANYGYTF
>TRBV7-6|-|TRBJ1-1|-
TGTGCCAGCAGCTTAGCCGCTAGAGGGAGTACTGAAGCTTTCTTT
CASSLAARGSTEAFF
>TRBV6-5|-|TRBJ1-2|-
TGTGCCAGCAGTTTCAGGGAACGTTCCTATGGCTACACCTTC
CASSFRERSYGYTF
>TRBV5-1|-|TRBJ1-2|few
TGCGCCAGCAGCTTGAACAGGGTGGGGTATGGCTACACCTTC
CASSLNRVGYGYTF
>TRBV13|TRBD1|TRBJ2-2|-
TGTGCCAGCAGCCCAACTCCTCCGGGACAGGGAACCGGGGAGCTGTTTTTT
CASSPTPPGQGTGELFF
>TRBV7-9|-|TRBJ2-5|-
TGTGCCAGCAGCTTAAGTACAGGGAGGGGACGGAACCAAGAGACCCAGTACTTC
CASSLSTGRGRNQETQYF
>TRBV2|TRBD2|TRBJ2-3|once
TGTGCCAGCAGTGCGGGGGGGCAGGGAGATACGCAGTATTTT
CASSAGGQGDTQYF
>TRBV5-1|TRBD2|TRBJ2-3|-
TGCGCCAGTACTAGCGAAAGCACAGATACGCAGTATTTT
CASTSESTDTQYF
>TRBV19|-|TRBJ2-1|-
TGTGCCAGTAGTATACAGGTGAGCCTGTACAATGAGCAGTTCTTC
CASSIQVSLYNEQFF
>TRBV19|TRBD2|TRBJ2-1|-
TGTGCCAGTACCCAGGGGGCTAGCGGGAGGGCCAACTACAATGAGCAGTTCTTC
CASTQGASGRANYNEQFF
>TRBV7-9|TRBD2|TRBJ2-2|-
TGTGCCAGCAGAATAGCGGGGGGGAACACCGGGGAGCTGTTTTTT
CASRIAGGNTGELFF
>TRBV27|-|TRBJ2-3|-
TGTGCCAGCAGTTTATCACTTTACACAGATACGCAGTATTTT
CASSLSLYTDTQYF
>TRBV27|TRBD2|TRBJ2-7|-
TGTGCCAGCGGGTTCATCGGGGCTAGCGGGTTTCGGGAGCAGTACTTC
CASGFIGASGFREQYF
>TRBV19|TRBD1|TRBJ1-1|-
TGTGCCAGTAGTATTGTCACAGGGGCGAAGGCTGAAGCTTTCTTT
CASSIVTGAKAEAFF
>TRBV25-1|-|TRBJ1-1|once
TGTGCCAGCAGTGAGGATGGGCCTTGGGCCGCTTTCTTT
CASSEDGPWAAFF
>TRBV7-2|-|TRBJ2-7|-
TGTGCCAGCAGCTCAATAGCCTACGAGCAGTACTTC
CASSSIAYEQYF
>TRBV6-1|-|TRBJ1-6|-
TGTGCCAGCAGTGAAGCGGGGCGTAATTCACCCCTCCACTTT
CASSEAGRNSPLHF
>TRBV6-1|-|TRBJ1-2|-
TGTGCCAGCAGTGAACAGGGTATCTATGGCTACACCTTC
CASSEQGIYGYTF
>TRBV29-1|-|TRBJ2-5|-
TGCAGCGTTGAAAGGAGGCAGCAAGAGACCCAGTACTTC
CSVERRQQETQYF
>TRBV5-1|TRBD1|TRBJ2-5|-
TGCGCCAGCAGCGCGACAGGGCTCCAAGAGACCCAGTACTTC
CASSATGLQETQYF
>TRBV19|-|TRBJ2-6|-
TGTGCCAGTAGTATAGCGTCAGTATTCTCTGGGGCCAACGTCCTGACTTTC
CASSIASVFSGANVLTF
>TRBV27|TRBD1|TRBJ1-2|-
TGTGCCAGCAGTCTCGCCGACAGGGGGTATGGCTACACCTTC
CASSLADRGYGYTF
>TRBV11-3|-|TRBJ2-6|-
TGTGCCAGCAGCAGCAGGCGATCCTCTGGGGCCAACGTCCTGACTTTC
CASSSRRSSGANVLTF
>TRBV5-1|-|TRBJ2-3|-
TGCGCCAGCAGCTTGGGCGTAGATACGCAGTATTTT
CASSLGVDTQYF
>TRBV19|-|TRBJ1-2|-
TGTGCCAGTAGTACAAGGGGCTATGGCTACACCTTC
CASSTRGYGYTF
>TRBV12-3/TRBV12-4|-|TRBJ1-1|-
TGTGCCAGCAGTCGAACAGGAGCAGCTTTCTTT
CASSRTGAAFF
>TRBV5-1|-|TRBJ1-2|-
TGCGCCAGCAGCTTGATTCGGGGAAGTAATGGCTACACCTTC
CASSLIRGSNGYTF
>TRBV21-1|-|TRBJ1-5|-
TGTGCCAGCGCCCGGGGCGGCAGGGGAAATCAGCCCCAGCATTTT
CASARGGRGNQPQHF